The entry below describes one TCR beta chain. The data originate from a study of ipilimumab plus nivolumab after autologous stem cell transplantation. Checkpoint therapy with ipilimumab 1 mg/kg began 14 to 28 days after transplant. Sequenced by immunoSEQ multiplex PCR; TCRdb stores in-frame clones only, minus some. Here the sample spans about 40,000 clones, 80% to 95% being singletons. Sequenced here: PBMCs, sampled in a trial of ipilimumab plus nivolumab as post-transplant consolidation. The sequence was collected from a male donor with multiple myeloma.

The CDR3 region is CASSRRGQASYEQYF. CDR3 in DNA: TGTGCCAGCAGTCGGCGCGGACAGGCGAGCTACGAGCAGTACTTC. The chain uses TRBV28 and TRBJ2-7; TRBD1 matches at 7 bases. V gave up 5 bases and J gave up 3 bases; unmatched junction bases: 10. The germline V gene has CDR1 MDHEN and CDR2 SYDVKM. The CDR3 totals 15 residues.